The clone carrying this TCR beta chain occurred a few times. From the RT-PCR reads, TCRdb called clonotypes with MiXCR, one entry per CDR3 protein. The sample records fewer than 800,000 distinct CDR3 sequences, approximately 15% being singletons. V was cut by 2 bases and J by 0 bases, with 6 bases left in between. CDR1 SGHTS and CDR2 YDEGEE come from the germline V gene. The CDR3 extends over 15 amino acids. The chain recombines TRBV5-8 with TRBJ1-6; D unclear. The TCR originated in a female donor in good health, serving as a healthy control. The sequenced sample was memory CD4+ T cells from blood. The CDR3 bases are TGTGCCAGCAGCTTACTAAACTCCTATAATTCACCCCTCCACTTT. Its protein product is CASSLLNSYNSPLHF.